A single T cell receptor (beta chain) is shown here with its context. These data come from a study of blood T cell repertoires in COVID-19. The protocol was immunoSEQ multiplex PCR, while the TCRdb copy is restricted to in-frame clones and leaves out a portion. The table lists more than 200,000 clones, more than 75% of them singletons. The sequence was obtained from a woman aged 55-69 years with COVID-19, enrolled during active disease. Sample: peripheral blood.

The CDR3 DNA reads as TGTGCCAGCAGCTTAGGGACAGGGAACACTGAAGCTTTCTTT. Translated, it gives CASSLGTGNTEAFF. This rearrangement joins TRBV7-9 to TRBJ1-1; 7 nucleotides line up with TRBD1. V lost 1 base, J lost 1 base, and 0 bases stayed unmatched. The CDR3 is 14 residues long. Germline-derived CDR1 and CDR2 are SEHNR and FQNEAQ (reference sequence).